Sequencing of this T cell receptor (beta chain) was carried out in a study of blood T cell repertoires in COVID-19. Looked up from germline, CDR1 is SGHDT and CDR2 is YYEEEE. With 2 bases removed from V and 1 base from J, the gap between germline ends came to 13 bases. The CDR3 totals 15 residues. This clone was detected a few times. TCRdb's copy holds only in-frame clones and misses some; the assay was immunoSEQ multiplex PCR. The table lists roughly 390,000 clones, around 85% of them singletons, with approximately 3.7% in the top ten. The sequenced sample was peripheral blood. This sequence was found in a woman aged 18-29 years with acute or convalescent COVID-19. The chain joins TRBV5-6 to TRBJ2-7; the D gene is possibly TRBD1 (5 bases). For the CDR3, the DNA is TGTGCCAGCAGCTTAGGGGTAACACTATCCTACGAGCAGTACTTC. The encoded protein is CASSLGVTLSYEQYF.